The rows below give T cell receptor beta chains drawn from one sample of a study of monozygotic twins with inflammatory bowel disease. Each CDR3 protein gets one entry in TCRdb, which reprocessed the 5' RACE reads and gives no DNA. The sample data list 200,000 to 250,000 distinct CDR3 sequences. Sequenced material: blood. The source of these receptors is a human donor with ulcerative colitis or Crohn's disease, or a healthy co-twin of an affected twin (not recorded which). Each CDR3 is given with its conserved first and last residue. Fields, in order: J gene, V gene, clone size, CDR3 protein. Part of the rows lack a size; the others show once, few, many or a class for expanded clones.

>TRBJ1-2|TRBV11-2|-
CASRGAGRADGYTF
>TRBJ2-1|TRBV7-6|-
CASSLGAASENEQFF
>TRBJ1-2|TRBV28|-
CASSSHTGTLLNYGYTF
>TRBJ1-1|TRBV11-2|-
CASSFPPFYTEAFF
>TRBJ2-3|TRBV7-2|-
CASSPQSGGARDTQYF
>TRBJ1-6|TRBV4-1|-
CASSQEVQGFYNSPLHF
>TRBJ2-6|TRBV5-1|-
CASSPDPSGANVLTF
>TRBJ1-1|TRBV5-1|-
CASSLVGRGTEAFF
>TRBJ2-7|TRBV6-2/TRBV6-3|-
CASSPGAVLFYEQYF
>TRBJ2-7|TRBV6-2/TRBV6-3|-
CASSYSLDSGYEQYF
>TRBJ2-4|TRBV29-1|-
CSVEVAPNIQYF
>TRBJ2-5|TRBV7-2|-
CASSPIAGEETQYF
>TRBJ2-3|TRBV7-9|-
CASSSRDRLLLDTQYF
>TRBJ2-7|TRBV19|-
CASSISRISYEQYF
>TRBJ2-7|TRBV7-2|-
CASSLAWASVNEQYF
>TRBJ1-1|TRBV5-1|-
CASSFRGPASTEAFF
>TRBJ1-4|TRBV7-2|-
CASSLAANPNEKLFF
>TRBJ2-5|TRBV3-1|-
CASSPLRGETQYF
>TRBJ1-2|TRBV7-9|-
CASSPDRVASNYGYTF
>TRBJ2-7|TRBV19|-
CASSPLQGSDEQYF
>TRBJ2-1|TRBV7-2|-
CASSLMHSDEQFF
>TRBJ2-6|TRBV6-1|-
CASEGRNSGANVLTF
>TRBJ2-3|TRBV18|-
CASSPLPLAGDTDTQYF
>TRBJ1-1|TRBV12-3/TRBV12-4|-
CASSLTSLNTEAFF
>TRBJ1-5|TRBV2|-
CASSEQGPNQPQHF
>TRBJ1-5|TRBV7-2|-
CASSPNAGTATQPQHF
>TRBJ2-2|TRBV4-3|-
CASSQGLPPTNTGELFF
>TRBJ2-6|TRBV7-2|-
CASSFASREGTGANVLTF
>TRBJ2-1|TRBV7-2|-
CASSSTASSYNEQFF
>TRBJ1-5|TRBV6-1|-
CALREGFSNQPQHF
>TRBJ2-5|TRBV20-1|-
CSGGSGSKETQYF
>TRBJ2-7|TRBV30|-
CACLRGGVAYEQYF
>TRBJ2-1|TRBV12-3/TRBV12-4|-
CACSSVSSYNEQFF
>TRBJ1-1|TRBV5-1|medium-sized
CASSRTGVLNTEAFF
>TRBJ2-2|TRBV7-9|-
CASLGAGSGELFF
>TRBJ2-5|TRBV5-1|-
CASSPFPLPQETQYF
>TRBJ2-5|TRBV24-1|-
CATSEGTGGSETQYF
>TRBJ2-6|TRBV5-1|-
CASSGANVLTF
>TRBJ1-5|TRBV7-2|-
CASSGWTGNQPQHF
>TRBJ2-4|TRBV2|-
CASSESSVSGKNIQYF
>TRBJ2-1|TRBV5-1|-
CASSLSGTGKNEQFF
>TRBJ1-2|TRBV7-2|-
CASSSQGVVGYTF
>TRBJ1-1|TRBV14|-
CASSQDLNTEAFF
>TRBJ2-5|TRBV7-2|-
CASSHIVYEETQYF
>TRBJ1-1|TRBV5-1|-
CDSSLGTGLTEAFF
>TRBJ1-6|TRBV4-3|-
CASNSQGRDSPLHF
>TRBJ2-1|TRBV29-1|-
CSVGGTERGVHNEQFF
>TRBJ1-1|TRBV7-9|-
CASSSPGQYTEAFF
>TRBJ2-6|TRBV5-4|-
CASSLQDSGANVLTF
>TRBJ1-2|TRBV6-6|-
CASLSPGTVNGYTF
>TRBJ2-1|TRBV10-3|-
CAITRAGGPSDEQFF
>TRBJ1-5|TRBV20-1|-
CSAATGGNQPQHF
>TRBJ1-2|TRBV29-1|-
CSVGQGPAYGYTF